This is a list of T cell receptor beta chains from one sample in a study of cytomegalovirus exposure and HLA in healthy donors. The method was immunoSEQ multiplex PCR; TCRdb's version includes in-frame clones alone and lacks a portion of them. Altogether 200,000 to 250,000 clones are present, roughly 80% being singletons, with the ten largest covering 2.9%. The source material was PBMCs. All receptors come from a man aged 25 to 45 in good health and CMV-seronegative. Each CDR3 is given with its conserved first and last residue. A D gene is named only where the DNA matches it firmly. Rows may omit the clone size; those that give it use once, few, many or a size class.

j_call: TRBJ1-2
d_call: .
v_call: TRBV5-1
clone_size: .
cdr3_aa: CASSLGGRLNYGYTF
cdr3_nt: TGCGCCAGCAGCTTGGGGGGCCGCCTTAACTATGGCTACACCTTC

j_call: TRBJ2-7
d_call: .
v_call: TRBV11-2
clone_size: .
cdr3_aa: CASSLDSYEQYF
cdr3_nt: TGTGCCAGCAGCTTAGACAGTTACGAGCAGTACTTC

j_call: TRBJ1-1
d_call: TRBD1
v_call: TRBV5-5
clone_size: .
cdr3_aa: CASSAPDRGHSEAFF
cdr3_nt: TGTGCCAGCAGCGCCCCCGACAGGGGTCACAGTGAAGCTTTCTTT

j_call: TRBJ2-7
d_call: TRBD2
v_call: TRBV27
clone_size: .
cdr3_aa: CASSSPTSGKYEQYF
cdr3_nt: TGTGCCAGCAGTTCCCCGACTAGCGGCAAATACGAGCAGTACTTC

j_call: TRBJ1-1
d_call: TRBD1
v_call: TRBV7-9
clone_size: .
cdr3_aa: CASSPTGGNTEAFF
cdr3_nt: TGTGCCAGCAGCCCCACAGGGGGAAACACTGAAGCTTTCTTT

j_call: TRBJ1-1
d_call: .
v_call: TRBV15
clone_size: .
cdr3_aa: CATSSHRETEAFF
cdr3_nt: TGTGCCACCAGCAGTCACAGGGAGACTGAAGCTTTCTTT

j_call: TRBJ1-4
d_call: .
v_call: TRBV5-1
clone_size: .
cdr3_aa: CASSFQGTEKLFF
cdr3_nt: TGCGCCAGCAGCTTTCAGGGGACCGAAAAACTGTTTTTT

j_call: TRBJ2-7
d_call: .
v_call: TRBV29-1
clone_size: .
cdr3_aa: CSVAEQGYEQYF
cdr3_nt: TGCAGCGTTGCCGAACAGGGCTACGAGCAGTACTTC

j_call: TRBJ1-2
d_call: TRBD1
v_call: TRBV28
clone_size: .
cdr3_aa: CASHPEQGINYGYTF
cdr3_nt: TGTGCCAGCCACCCCGAACAGGGGATAAACTATGGCTACACCTTC

j_call: TRBJ2-7
d_call: .
v_call: TRBV7-9
clone_size: .
cdr3_aa: CASSLEAGNYEQYF
cdr3_nt: TGTGCCAGCAGCTTAGAGGCAGGGAACTACGAGCAGTACTTC

j_call: TRBJ1-1
d_call: TRBD1
v_call: TRBV5-1
clone_size: once
cdr3_aa: CASSADRVTIEAFF
cdr3_nt: TGCGCCAGCAGCGCCGACAGGGTAACAATTGAAGCTTTCTTT

j_call: TRBJ2-1
d_call: TRBD1
v_call: TRBV4-3
clone_size: .
cdr3_aa: CASREGTGYNEQFF
cdr3_nt: TGCGCCAGCAGGGAAGGGACAGGGTACAATGAGCAGTTCTTC

j_call: TRBJ2-7
d_call: TRBD1
v_call: TRBV7-2
clone_size: once
cdr3_aa: CASNSPGQGKEQYF
cdr3_nt: TGTGCCAGCAACTCACCGGGACAGGGGAAAGAGCAGTACTTC

j_call: TRBJ2-7
d_call: TRBD1
v_call: TRBV27
clone_size: .
cdr3_aa: CATSIRQGVGVPNPYEQYF
cdr3_nt: TGTGCCACCTCAATCAGACAGGGAGTAGGAGTCCCCAACCCTTACGAGCAGTACTTC

j_call: TRBJ1-2
d_call: .
v_call: TRBV7-9
clone_size: .
cdr3_aa: CASSLEVTGDGYTF
cdr3_nt: TGTGCCAGCAGCTTAGAGGTCACCGGAGATGGCTACACCTTC

j_call: TRBJ2-5
d_call: TRBD1
v_call: TRBV9
clone_size: once
cdr3_aa: CASSARQGARETQYF
cdr3_nt: TGTGCCAGCAGCGCGCGACAGGGGGCCCGGGAGACCCAGTACTTC

j_call: TRBJ2-1
d_call: TRBD2
v_call: TRBV7-6
clone_size: once
cdr3_aa: CASSLGVAGRHNEQFF
cdr3_nt: TGTGCCAGCAGCTTAGGCGTAGCGGGGCGGCACAATGAGCAGTTCTTC

j_call: TRBJ2-7
d_call: .
v_call: TRBV7-6
clone_size: .
cdr3_aa: CASSSQTGSYEQYF
cdr3_nt: TGTGCCAGCAGCTCTCAGACAGGCTCCTACGAGCAGTACTTC

j_call: TRBJ2-3
d_call: .
v_call: TRBV7-3
clone_size: .
cdr3_aa: CASSSLAGTDTQYF
cdr3_nt: TGTGCCAGCAGCTCCTTAGCGGGCACAGATACGCAGTATTTT

j_call: TRBJ1-2
d_call: .
v_call: TRBV19
clone_size: .
cdr3_aa: CASSPGSGYGYTF
cdr3_nt: TGTGCCAGTAGCCCCGGGTCGGGCTATGGCTACACCTTC

j_call: TRBJ2-3
d_call: TRBD2
v_call: TRBV5-1
clone_size: .
cdr3_aa: CASTLTSDFTDTQYF
cdr3_nt: TGCGCCAGCACCCTTACTAGCGACTTCACAGATACGCAGTATTTT

j_call: TRBJ2-4
d_call: TRBD2
v_call: TRBV7-8
clone_size: .
cdr3_aa: CASSLLGLAGGPPKNIQYF
cdr3_nt: TGTGCCAGCAGCTTATTGGGACTAGCGGGGGGGCCTCCCAAAAACATTCAGTACTTC

j_call: TRBJ2-1
d_call: TRBD2
v_call: TRBV10-2
clone_size: few
cdr3_aa: CASIKLAGAYNEQFF
cdr3_nt: TGCGCCAGCATCAAACTAGCGGGGGCCTACAATGAGCAGTTCTTC

j_call: TRBJ1-2
d_call: .
v_call: TRBV29-1
clone_size: .
cdr3_aa: CSVEEDSGGYTF
cdr3_nt: TGCAGCGTTGAAGAGGACTCGGGAGGCTACACCTTC

j_call: TRBJ2-7
d_call: TRBD1
v_call: TRBV7-9
clone_size: .
cdr3_aa: CASSSDRAGSYEQYF
cdr3_nt: TGTGCCAGCAGCAGTGACAGGGCCGGCTCCTACGAGCAGTACTTC

j_call: TRBJ2-5
d_call: .
v_call: TRBV13
clone_size: .
cdr3_aa: CASSLGDRAQETQYF
cdr3_nt: TGTGCCAGCAGCTTAGGAGACAGAGCACAAGAGACCCAGTACTTC

j_call: TRBJ1-6
d_call: TRBD1
v_call: TRBV28
clone_size: .
cdr3_aa: CASSSRTGFFHSPLHF
cdr3_nt: TGTGCCAGCAGTTCTCGGACAGGGTTCTTCCATTCACCCCTCCACTTT

j_call: TRBJ2-5
d_call: TRBD1
v_call: TRBV2
clone_size: .
cdr3_aa: CASGLPLTGGYQETQYF
cdr3_nt: TGTGCCAGCGGATTACCCCTGACAGGGGGGTACCAAGAGACCCAGTACTTC

j_call: TRBJ1-3
d_call: .
v_call: TRBV13
clone_size: .
cdr3_aa: CASRIGNGNTIYF
cdr3_nt: TGTGCCAGTCGGATAGGCAACGGGAACACCATATATTTT

j_call: TRBJ1-1
d_call: TRBD1
v_call: TRBV6-1
clone_size: .
cdr3_aa: CASSGGQVNTEAFF
cdr3_nt: TGTGCCAGCAGCGGGGGACAGGTGAACACTGAAGCTTTCTTT

j_call: TRBJ2-7
d_call: .
v_call: TRBV21-1
clone_size: .
cdr3_aa: CASSRPGASYEQYF
cdr3_nt: TGTGCCAGCAGCAGGCCAGGGGCTTCCTACGAGCAGTACTTC

j_call: TRBJ1-1
d_call: .
v_call: TRBV11-2
clone_size: .
cdr3_aa: CASSYQGRPNTEAFF
cdr3_nt: TGTGCCAGCAGTTACCAGGGCAGGCCTAACACTGAAGCTTTCTTT

j_call: TRBJ1-4
d_call: .
v_call: TRBV27
clone_size: few
cdr3_aa: CASSSQGGNEKLFF
cdr3_nt: TGTGCCAGCAGTTCCCAGGGAGGGAATGAAAAACTGTTTTTT

j_call: TRBJ2-5
d_call: .
v_call: TRBV28
clone_size: .
cdr3_aa: CASRGGRTETQYF
cdr3_nt: TGTGCCAGCAGGGGGGGTAGGACAGAGACCCAGTACTTC

j_call: TRBJ2-5
d_call: .
v_call: TRBV14
clone_size: once
cdr3_aa: CASSQEGRGTQYF
cdr3_nt: TGTGCCAGCAGCCAAGAGGGGCGAGGGACCCAGTACTTC

j_call: TRBJ2-5
d_call: .
v_call: TRBV6-1
clone_size: .
cdr3_aa: CASSAGNQETQYF
cdr3_nt: TGTGCCAGCAGTGCCGGGAACCAAGAGACCCAGTACTTC

j_call: TRBJ2-7
d_call: .
v_call: TRBV10-3
clone_size: .
cdr3_aa: CAISAGVEEQYF
cdr3_nt: TGTGCCATCAGTGCAGGGGTGGAAGAGCAGTACTTC

j_call: TRBJ1-6
d_call: TRBD1
v_call: TRBV2
clone_size: .
cdr3_aa: CASSALIGDRGRSPLHF
cdr3_nt: TGTGCCAGCAGCGCCTTAATAGGGGACAGGGGAAGGTCACCCCTCCACTTT

j_call: TRBJ1-5
d_call: .
v_call: TRBV6-5
clone_size: .
cdr3_aa: CASSRYQPQHF
cdr3_nt: TGTGCCAGCAGTCGGTATCAGCCCCAGCATTTT

j_call: TRBJ2-1
d_call: TRBD2
v_call: TRBV11-1
clone_size: .
cdr3_aa: CASSITPTGGSYNEQFF
cdr3_nt: TGTGCCAGCAGCATAACTCCGACCGGGGGGTCCTACAATGAGCAGTTCTTC

j_call: TRBJ1-4
d_call: .
v_call: TRBV7-9
clone_size: .
cdr3_aa: CASSFFQGGEKLFF
cdr3_nt: TGTGCCAGCAGCTTTTTTCAGGGTGGTGAAAAACTGTTTTTT

j_call: TRBJ2-1
d_call: TRBD2
v_call: TRBV5-4
clone_size: few
cdr3_aa: CASSLIPSGGYNEQFF
cdr3_nt: TGTGCCAGCAGCTTAATTCCTAGCGGGGGTTACAATGAGCAGTTCTTC

j_call: TRBJ1-2
d_call: .
v_call: TRBV27
clone_size: .
cdr3_aa: CASSGSGGRTGYTF
cdr3_nt: TGTGCCAGCAGTGGGTCCGGGGGAAGGACTGGCTACACCTTC

j_call: TRBJ1-5
d_call: .
v_call: TRBV7-6
clone_size: few
cdr3_aa: CASSLEHRAKGQPQHF
cdr3_nt: TGTGCCAGCAGCTTAGAACACAGGGCCAAGGGGCAGCCCCAGCATTTT

j_call: TRBJ1-3
d_call: .
v_call: TRBV5-1
clone_size: once
cdr3_aa: CASRESAAGNTIYF
cdr3_nt: TGCGCCAGCAGGGAGAGCGCGGCCGGAAACACCATATATTTT

j_call: TRBJ1-3
d_call: .
v_call: TRBV5-4
clone_size: .
cdr3_aa: CASSLDASSFTIYF
cdr3_nt: TGTGCCAGCAGCTTGGATGCCAGTTCTTTCACCATATATTTT

j_call: TRBJ1-2
d_call: .
v_call: TRBV6-5
clone_size: .
cdr3_aa: CASSYSRRASYGYTF
cdr3_nt: TGTGCCAGCAGTTACTCGCGCAGGGCGAGCTATGGCTACACCTTC